These 8 T cell receptor beta chains were sequenced from one sample in a study of identical twins. TCRdb analysed the 5' RACE reads with MiXCR anew, one entry per CDR3 protein. The data hold about 470,000 distinct CDR3 sequences, with 20% to 25% observed a single time. These data also formed part of another study, on T cells expressing NK-cell markers.

Sequencing input: CD4+ T cells sorted from blood. These receptors came from a woman aged 18-29 years in good health.

This clonotype showed up many times. The rearrangement uses TRBV12-3 or TRBV12-4 and TRBJ1-2; TRBD1 matches at 9 bases. CDR3 size: 13 residues. Trimming cost V 3 bases and J 7 bases; bases outside gene matches: 3. The CDR3 region is CASSLDRGGGYTF. In DNA form, the CDR3 reads TGTGCCAGCAGTTTGGACAGGGGAGGTGGCTACACCTTC.

This clonotype was seen only a few times. In DNA, the CDR3 is TGTGCCAGCAGGAGGGTAGGGGGGAACACCGGGGAGCTGTTTTTT. Protein: CASRRVGGNTGELFF. The chain couples TRBV12-3 or TRBV12-4 to TRBJ2-2; D is perhaps TRBD1 (6 bases). This CDR3 is built from 15 residues. Trimming pared 6 bases from V and 1 base from J, leaving 12 bases between.

This clonotype has just one count. This chain uses TRBV5-4 with TRBJ2-3; 13 nucleotides align to TRBD2. The CDR3 extends over 16 amino acids. Germline trimming cut 4 bases from V and 6 bases from J; bases unmatched to any gene: 8. Germline V gene data show CDR1 as SGHNT and CDR2 as YYREEE (reference sequence). The CDR3 spells CASSPRTSGRSDTQYF. The CDR3 region has the DNA TGTGCCAGCAGCCCCCGGACTAGCGGGAGATCGGATACGCAGTATTTT. Together with reference TRBV5-4 and TRBJ2-3, the CDR3 gives the full variable domain: ETGVTQSPTHLIKTRGQQVTLRCSSQSGHNTVSWYQQALGQGPQFIFQYYREEENGRGNFPPRFSGLQFPNYSSELNVNALELDDSALYLCASSPRTSGRSDTQYFGPGTRLTVL.

The chain couples TRBV20-1 to TRBJ2-1, with 11 bases aligning to TRBD1. The germline V gene encodes CDR1 DFQATT and CDR2 SNEGSKA (reference sequence). The junction had 5 bases not matched to a gene; V was cut back by 0 bases and J by 7 bases. The CDR3 extends over 15 amino acids. CDR3 sequence: CSARDLGQGANEQFF. The CDR3 region has the DNA TGCAGTGCTAGAGATCTCGGACAGGGGGCGAATGAGCAGTTCTTC.

The chain links TRBV11-1 to TRBJ2-1; D is perhaps TRBD2 (5 bases). CDR3 size: 13 residues. Trimming took off 5 bases at V and 7 bases at J, with 12 bases between the two ends. Per germline, CDR1 SGHAT and CDR2 FQDESV (reference sequence). This CDR3 is CASSRRPGNEQFF. The CDR3 DNA reads as TGTGCCAGCAGCCGAAGGCCGGGGAATGAGCAGTTCTTC. Full variable domain (missing parts from reference TRBV11-1 and TRBJ2-1): EAEVAQSPRYKITEKSQAVAFWCDPISGHATLYWYRQILGQGPELLVQFQDESVVDDSQLPKDRFSAERLKGVDSTLKIQPAELGDSAMYLCASSRRPGNEQFFGPGTRLTVL.

This clonotype was found a few times. V is TRBV18 and J is TRBJ1-1; 8 positions agree with TRBD1. The germline V gene has CDR1 KGHSH and CDR2 LQKENI. V gave up 4 bases and J gave up 6 bases; unmatched junction bases: 4. The CDR3 covers 13 residues. The chain's CDR3 is CASSRQGNPEAFF. CDR3 DNA: TGTGCCAGCTCACGACAGGGGAATCCTGAAGCTTTCTTT. Together with reference TRBV18 and TRBJ1-1, the CDR3 gives the full variable domain: NAGVMQNPRHLVRRRGQEARLRCSPMKGHSHVYWYRQLPEEGLKFMVYLQKENIIDESGMPKERFSAEFPKEGPSILRIQQVVRGDSAAYFCASSRQGNPEAFFGQGTRLTVV.

This clonotype has a handful of counts. This chain connects TRBV5-1 to TRBJ2-7; TRBD1 might be the D (6 bases). This CDR3 has 14 amino acids. Germline CDR1 is SGHRS and CDR2 is YFSETQ. The germline V and J ends were trimmed by 0 bases and 6 bases, with 13 bases remaining between them. CDR3 nucleotides: TGCGCCAGCAGCTTGGTATTCCAGGGGCGCGAGCAGTACTTC. Encoded protein: CASSLVFQGREQYF.

The genes are TRBV3-1 and TRBJ2-3, with TRBD2 identical over 7 bases. There are 17 residues in the CDR3. V trimming: 2 bases; J trimming: 2 bases; junction bases outside the gene matches: 10. Germline CDR1 LGHDT, CDR2 YNNKEL (reference sequence). CDR3 bases: TGTGCCAGCAGCCAAATGGGGCGGGAGCTCCCCACAGATACGCAGTATTTT. Translation gives CASSQMGRELPTDTQYF.